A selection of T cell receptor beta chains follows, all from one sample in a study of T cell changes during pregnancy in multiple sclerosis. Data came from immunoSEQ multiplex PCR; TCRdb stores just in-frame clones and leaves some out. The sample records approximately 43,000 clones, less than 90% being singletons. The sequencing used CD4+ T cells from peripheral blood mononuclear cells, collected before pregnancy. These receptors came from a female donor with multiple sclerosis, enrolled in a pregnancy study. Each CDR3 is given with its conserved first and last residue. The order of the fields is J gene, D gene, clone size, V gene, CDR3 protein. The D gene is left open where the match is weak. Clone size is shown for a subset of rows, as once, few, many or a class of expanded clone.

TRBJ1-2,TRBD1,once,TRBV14,CASSQSTGGFNYGYTF
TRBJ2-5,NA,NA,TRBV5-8,CASSLAGTQYF
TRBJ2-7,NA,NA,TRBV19,CASSIAGLSSYEQYF
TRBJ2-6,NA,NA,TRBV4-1,CASSQEGLYSGANVLTF
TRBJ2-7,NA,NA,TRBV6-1,CASRNTGGAYEQYF
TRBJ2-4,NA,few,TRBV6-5,CASSSRGHIQYF
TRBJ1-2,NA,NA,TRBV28,CASSLEQGQYGYTF
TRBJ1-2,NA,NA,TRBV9,CASSPREGTYGYTF
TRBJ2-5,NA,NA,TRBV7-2,CASSLSSRSQETQYF
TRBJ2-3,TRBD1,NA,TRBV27,CATTRPGTGQTQYF
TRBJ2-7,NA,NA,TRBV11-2,CASQRGYEQYF
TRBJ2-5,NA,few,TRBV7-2,CASSLVGSPGETQYF
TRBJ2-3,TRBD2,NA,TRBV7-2,CASRTQERGTQYF
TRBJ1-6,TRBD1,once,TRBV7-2,CASSLVGQGNSPLHF
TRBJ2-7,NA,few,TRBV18,CASSPPLSGFLQYF
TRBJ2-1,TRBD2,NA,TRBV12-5,CASGLGLIGAGGGSYNEQFF
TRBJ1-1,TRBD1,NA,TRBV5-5,CASSIGQGLGATEAFF
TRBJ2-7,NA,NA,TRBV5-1,CASSVGQPFLDYEQYF
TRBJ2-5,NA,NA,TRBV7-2,CASSLQGSQETQYF
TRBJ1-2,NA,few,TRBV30,CAWDTGSYGYTF
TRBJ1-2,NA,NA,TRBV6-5,CASSPRYGTPYGYTF
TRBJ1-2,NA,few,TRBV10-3,CAISPGRDGYTF
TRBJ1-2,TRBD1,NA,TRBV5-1,CASSQTGSNGYTF
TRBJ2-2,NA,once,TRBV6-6,CASSLGTANTGELFF
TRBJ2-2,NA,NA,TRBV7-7,CASSSTGTAGELFF
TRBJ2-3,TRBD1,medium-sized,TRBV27,CASSFDRVGTDTQYF
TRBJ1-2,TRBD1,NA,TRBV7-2,CASSHGQGEGYTF
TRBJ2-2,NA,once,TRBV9,CASSPSPGLAGELFF
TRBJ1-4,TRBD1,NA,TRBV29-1,CSVEGTGHNEKLFF
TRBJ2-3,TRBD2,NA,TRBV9,CASSPTWTSGPADTQYF
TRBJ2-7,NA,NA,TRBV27,CASRSRTPKDEQYF
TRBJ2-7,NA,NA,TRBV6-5,CASSYSNPGRNEQYF
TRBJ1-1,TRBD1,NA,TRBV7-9,CAGEEGTGRTEAFF